What follows are 24 T cell receptor beta chains derived from one specimen sequenced in a study of T cells expressing NK-cell markers. Reanalyzing the 5' RACE reads, TCRdb keeps one entry per CDR3 protein, without DNA. The table lists 450,000 to 600,000 distinct CDR3 sequences. The sequenced sample consisted of blood T cells: a sorted CD56 or NKG2C T cell subset, CD4+ or CD8+ T cells, or bulk PBMC T cells (not recorded which). These receptors all stem from a man aged 18 to 30 in good health.

V and J are TRBV6-5 and TRBJ1-6; TCRdb returns TRBD1, unconfirmable since there is no DNA. Germline CDR1 MNHEY, CDR2 SVGAGI. CDR3 size: 17 residues. The CDR3 region is CASSYRAGQGYNSPLHF.

The chain combines TRBV4-2 with TRBJ2-7; TCRdb indicates TRBD2, and absent DNA this call remains unverified. The CDR3 extends over 15 amino acids. Germline V gene lookup returns CDR1 LGHNA and CDR2 YNFKEQ. CDR3 protein: CASSQGLARTYEQYF.

The chain is built from TRBV5-1 and TRBJ2-3; there is no DNA to check the TCRdb D call of TRBD1. This CDR3 spans 13 amino acids. Per germline, CDR1 SGHRS and CDR2 YFSETQ. The CDR3 here is CASSWARDDTQYF.

The gene calls are TRBV5-1 and TRBJ2-1; TCRdb reports TRBD2, a call that lacks DNA to check it against. This CDR3 has 16 amino acids. Germline-derived CDR1 and CDR2 are SGHRS and YFSETQ. CDR3 protein: CASSSASASRTNEQFF.

The V and J genes are TRBV29-1 and TRBJ2-5; TCRdb lists TRBD1, though no DNA is available to test this call. Germline V CDR1 and CDR2: SQVTM, ANQGSEA. The CDR3 spans 13 residues. This chain's CDR3 is CSVEAGPRETQYF.

This sequence joins TRBV4-3 and TRBJ2-2. Germline values: CDR1 LGHNA, CDR2 YSLEER. The CDR3 covers 16 residues. CDR3 region: CASSQGTLLYTGELFF.

This sequence joins TRBV6-2 or TRBV6-3 and TRBJ2-7; TCRdb reports TRBD2, a call that lacks DNA to check it against. This CDR3 has 13 residues. Germline V lookup: CDR1 MNHEY, CDR2 SVGEGT. The chain's CDR3 is CATLWEIGYEQYF.

The rearrangement joins TRBV6-1 to TRBJ1-4; TCRdb picks TRBD1, but there is no DNA to check that call. The CDR3 length is 14 residues. CDR1 is MNHNS and CDR2 is SASEGT in the germline V gene. CDR3: CASSETGSDEKLFF.

The V call is TRBV6-5, the J call TRBJ2-1; absent DNA, TCRdb's TRBD1 call cannot be checked. Looked up from germline, CDR1 is MNHEY and CDR2 is SVGAGI. The CDR3 has 14 amino acids. The CDR3 loop is CASSYPGQFDEQFF.

The chain has TRBV7-9 and TRBJ1-5. Germline V gives CDR1 SEHNR, CDR2 FQNEAQ (reference sequence). This CDR3 is built from 15 residues. The CDR3 reads CASSLQSGLPQPQHF.

The chain combines TRBV12-3 or TRBV12-4 with TRBJ2-5; TCRdb's assignment of TRBD1 cannot be checked, as there is no DNA. This CDR3 region has 14 residues. CDR3 sequence reads: CASSWARGVGTQYF.

CDR3 protein: CASSNHLGTENNEQFF. The chain employs TRBV21-1 and TRBJ2-1; TCRdb proposes TRBD1, but this gene call is untestable without DNA. TRBV21-1 has pseudogene status. The CDR3 is 16 residues long.

The genes are TRBV20-1 and TRBJ2-1; TCRdb picks TRBD2, but there is no DNA to check that call. Germline V gives CDR1 DFQATT, CDR2 SNEGSKA (reference sequence). The CDR3 contains 17 residues. The CDR3 sequence is CSAKKDPGTSDYNEQFF.

J is TRBJ2-3 and V is TRBV6-5; TCRdb indicates TRBD2, and absent DNA this call remains unverified. This CDR3 comprises 15 residues. Germline loops: CDR1 MNHEY, CDR2 SVGAGI. CDR3 loop: CASSYSAGGPNTQYF.

V usage is TRBV5-1 and J usage is TRBJ2-7. The germline V gene has CDR1 SGHRS and CDR2 YFSETQ. The CDR3 contains 15 residues. The CDR3 is CASSYGLAGPYEQYF.

The V gene is TRBV12-3 or TRBV12-4, the J gene TRBJ2-5; TCRdb gives TRBD1 as the D gene, but with no DNA this cannot be confirmed. The CDR3 spans 16 residues. The CDR3 sequence is CASSLASWGPQETQYF.

This chain links TRBV5-5 with TRBJ2-1; TCRdb outputs TRBD2, but without DNA this stays unchecked. CDR1 SGHKS and CDR2 YYEKEE come from the germline V gene (reference sequence). The CDR3 sequence is 18 residues long. This chain's CDR3 is CASSFRMGGTSRSNEQFF. The variable domain in full, with the rest retrieved from reference TRBV5-5 and TRBJ2-1, is DAGVTQSPTHLIKTRGQQVTLRCSPISGHKSVSWYQQVLGQGPQFIFQYYEKEERGRGNFPDRFSARQFPNYSSELNVNALLLGDSALYLCASSFRMGGTSRSNEQFFGPGTRLTVL.

The chain employs TRBV6-2 or TRBV6-3 and TRBJ1-3. The CDR3 is 15 amino acids. Per germline, CDR1 MNHEY and CDR2 SVGEGT. The CDR3 spells CASSQPGTDGNTIYF.

The V and J genes are TRBV20-1 and TRBJ2-5; checking the TCRdb D call of TRBD1 is not possible without DNA. The CDR3 has 14 amino acids. Germline CDR1 reads DFQATT; CDR2 reads SNEGSKA (reference sequence). CDR3 in amino acids: CSARAGTVQETQYF.

The rearrangement joins TRBV6-4 to TRBJ2-1; the TRBD2 assignment by TCRdb is unverifiable without DNA. The CDR3 is made up of 15 amino acids. The germline gives CDR1 MRHNA, CDR2 SNTAGT. This CDR3 is CASSTLAAGDNEQFF.

The chain's CDR3 is CSGKKPEGTNEQFF. The V gene is TRBV29-1, the J gene TRBJ2-1; the D call of TRBD1 rests on TCRdb alone, since no DNA is present to check it. Germline lookup yields CDR1 SQVTM and CDR2 ANQGSEA. The CDR3 consists of 14 residues.

V and J are TRBV11-2 and TRBJ2-3; TCRdb gives TRBD1 as the D gene, but with no DNA this cannot be confirmed. This CDR3 is 15 amino acids long. Germline V gene data show CDR1 as SGHAT and CDR2 as FQNNGV. The CDR3 sequence is CASSNFRGTTDTQYF.

The rearrangement joins TRBV10-3 to TRBJ2-1; TCRdb outputs TRBD2, but without DNA this stays unchecked. This CDR3 contains 13 residues. The germline gives CDR1 ENHRY, CDR2 SYGVKD. CDR3 amino acids: CAISLGLNNEQFF.

This sequence joins TRBV4-3 and TRBJ2-2; TCRdb selects TRBD1, and the lack of DNA leaves this call unchecked. The CDR3 runs to 16 residues. Germline V gives CDR1 LGHNA, CDR2 YSLEER. The CDR3 reads CASSQDLVTGIGELFF.